This is a list of T cell receptor beta chains from one sample in a study of CD8 T cells in Susac syndrome. TCRdb processed the immunoSEQ multiplex PCR reads anew with MiXCR; each CDR3 protein has one entry. The sample has under 550,000 distinct CDR3 sequences; around 83% are singletons. Sequenced: CD8+ T cells from PBMCs. The receptors here all came from a human donor with multiple sclerosis. Each CDR3 is given with its conserved first and last residue. The order of the fields is J gene, clone size, V gene, D gene, CDR3 protein, CDR3 DNA. D genes are given only for firm matches. Not all rows give a size; the values are once, few, many and, for expanded clones, a class.

>TRBJ1-1|few|TRBV4-1|-
CASSQEGEENTEAFF
TGCGCCAGCAGCCAAGAGGGGGAGGAGAACACTGAAGCTTTCTTT
>TRBJ2-5|few|TRBV5-4|-
CASSPDEETQYF
TGTGCCAGCAGCCCGGATGAAGAGACCCAGTACTTC
>TRBJ2-7|-|TRBV6-1|-
CASSETHYEQYF
TGTGCCAGCAGTGAGACCCACTACGAGCAGTACTTC
>TRBJ2-1|once|TRBV7-2|TRBD2
CASSPLADRDNEQFF
TGTGCCAGCAGCCCCCTAGCGGATAGAGACAATGAGCAGTTCTTC
>TRBJ2-4|-|TRBV3-1|-
CASSSQSPATLAKNIQYF
TGTGCCAGCAGCTCTCAGAGCCCAGCCACGTTAGCCAAAAACATTCAGTACTTC
>TRBJ1-4|-|TRBV20-1|-
CSARDQQGGLDEKLFF
TGCAGTGCTAGAGATCAACAGGGTGGATTGGATGAAAAACTGTTTTTT
>TRBJ1-5|-|TRBV11-2|-
CASSFRVGPNQPQHF
TGTGCCAGCAGCTTCAGGGTTGGCCCCAATCAGCCCCAGCATTTT
>TRBJ2-1|-|TRBV4-1|TRBD2
CASSQEFGLAGEYYYNEQFF
TGCGCCAGCAGCCAAGAATTTGGACTAGCGGGGGAGTACTACTACAATGAGCAGTTCTTC
>TRBJ2-7|-|TRBV7-2|TRBD1
CASSRPGTGVALYEQYF
TGTGCCAGCAGCCGTCCCGGGACAGGGGTCGCCCTCTACGAGCAGTACTTC
>TRBJ1-1|-|TRBV7-9|-
CASSLGYQVTEAFF
TGTGCCAGCAGCTTAGGATACCAGGTGACTGAAGCTTTCTTT
>TRBJ2-7|-|TRBV5-1|TRBD1
CASSGGQGVHEQYF
TGCGCCAGCAGCGGGGGACAGGGTGTCCACGAGCAGTACTTC
>TRBJ1-1|-|TRBV7-6|-
CASSPALNTEAFF
TGTGCCAGCAGCCCAGCACTGAACACTGAAGCTTTCTTT
>TRBJ2-7|-|TRBV5-1|-
CASSLGGRPQYF
TGCGCCAGCAGCTTGGGCGGCAGACCGCAGTACTTC
>TRBJ2-5|once|TRBV5-4|TRBD2
CASSSGEAGVEETQYF
TGTGCCAGCAGCTCAGGCGAGGCGGGAGTTGAGGAGACCCAGTACTTC
>TRBJ1-4|-|TRBV25-1|-
CASSRQGDEKLFF
TGTGCCAGCAGTAGGCAGGGTGATGAAAAACTGTTTTTT
>TRBJ1-2|-|TRBV27|-
CASSPGTVTNYGYTF
TGTGCCAGCAGTCCCGGAACCGTTACAAACTATGGCTACACCTTC
>TRBJ2-5|-|TRBV5-1|TRBD2
CASSSVLAGPWETQYF
TGCGCCAGCAGCTCAGTACTAGCGGGACCCTGGGAGACCCAGTACTTC
>TRBJ2-1|-|TRBV9|TRBD2
CASSPGGTMRNEQFF
TGTGCCAGCAGCCCGGGGGGGACCATGAGGAATGAGCAGTTCTTC
>TRBJ1-1|once|TRBV4-1|TRBD1
CASRINRGGNTEAFF
TGCGCCAGCAGGATTAACAGGGGAGGGAACACTGAAGCTTTCTTT
>TRBJ1-1|-|TRBV19|-
CASSLEQENTEAFF
TGTGCCAGTAGCTTGGAGCAAGAGAACACTGAAGCTTTCTTT
>TRBJ1-1|-|TRBV6-2/TRBV6-3|-
CASSVAPEGDTEAFF
TGTGCCAGCAGTGTTGCCCCGGAGGGTGACACTGAAGCTTTCTTT
>TRBJ1-2|-|TRBV19|-
CASSIAGELNYGYTF
TGTGCCAGTAGTATCGCTGGAGAGCTTAACTATGGCTACACCTTC
>TRBJ2-3|-|TRBV14|-
CASSQGFRVTTDTQYF
TGTGCCAGCAGCCAAGGCTTCCGGGTTACCACAGATACGCAGTATTTT
>TRBJ2-3|-|TRBV2|-
CASSDDRYNTDTQYF
TGTGCCAGCAGTGATGACAGGTATAACACAGATACGCAGTATTTT
>TRBJ2-2|-|TRBV12-3/TRBV12-4|TRBD2
CASSPSYVVAGNTGELFF
TGTGCCAGCAGTCCATCCTATGTGGTAGCGGGAAACACCGGGGAGCTGTTTTTT
>TRBJ2-7|-|TRBV7-2|-
CASSLGGDTYEQYF
TGTGCCAGCAGCTTAGGTGGGGACACCTACGAGCAGTACTTC
>TRBJ2-5|-|TRBV7-9|-
CASSLLDSWQETQYF
TGTGCCAGCAGCTTACTTGACAGTTGGCAAGAGACCCAGTACTTC
>TRBJ2-2|-|TRBV3-1|-
CASSQALTGELFF
TGTGCCAGCAGCCAAGCTCTAACCGGGGAGCTGTTTTTT
>TRBJ2-7|-|TRBV20-1|-
CSARDLVASPLEQYF
TGCAGTGCTAGAGATCTGGTAGCTTCGCCGCTGGAGCAGTACTTC
>TRBJ1-1|-|TRBV7-2|-
CASSLDYQGPLNTEAFF
TGTGCCAGCAGCTTAGATTATCAGGGGCCCTTGAACACTGAAGCTTTCTTT
>TRBJ1-4|-|TRBV4-1|-
CASSHWLRVEKLFF
TGCGCCAGCAGCCATTGGCTGAGGGTTGAAAAACTGTTTTTT
>TRBJ1-3|-|TRBV19|-
CASSKWGSGNTIYF
TGTGCCAGTAGTAAGTGGGGCTCTGGAAACACCATATATTTT
>TRBJ2-1|-|TRBV6-5|-
CASSYQEPSSYNEQFF
TGTGCCAGCAGTTATCAGGAACCGAGCTCCTACAATGAGCAGTTCTTC
>TRBJ2-3|-|TRBV7-2|-
CASSSLNTDTQYF
TGTGCCAGCAGCTCCTTAAACACAGATACGCAGTATTTT
>TRBJ1-1|-|TRBV10-3|TRBD1
CAISDIEQGFMNTEAFF
TGTGCCATCAGTGATATAGAACAGGGGTTCATGAACACTGAAGCTTTCTTT
>TRBJ2-5|-|TRBV5-1|-
CASSFRGGPQETQYF
TGCGCCAGCAGCTTCCGGGGTGGCCCGCAAGAGACCCAGTACTTC
>TRBJ2-7|once|TRBV20-1|-
CSALDRTNYEQYF
TGCAGTGCTCTTGACCGGACCAACTACGAGCAGTACTTC
>TRBJ2-1|-|TRBV3-1|-
CASSQDRGPLNEQFF
TGTGCCAGCAGCCAAGATAGGGGCCCGCTTAATGAGCAGTTCTTC
>TRBJ1-1|-|TRBV4-1|-
CASSQDLSRKAFF
TGCGCCAGCAGCCAAGATCTTAGCAGGAAAGCTTTCTTT
>TRBJ1-6|-|TRBV10-3|-
CAISDYLPSSYNSPLHF
TGTGCCATCAGTGATTACCTCCCGAGCTCCTATAATTCACCCCTCCACTTT
>TRBJ2-7|-|TRBV6-1|-
CASRFIGREAYEQYF
TGTGCCAGCAGGTTCATCGGTAGGGAGGCCTACGAGCAGTACTTC
>TRBJ2-7|once|TRBV29-1|TRBD2
CSVVLAGRTGEQYF
TGCAGCGTGGTTCTAGCGGGACGAACCGGCGAGCAGTACTTC
>TRBJ2-3|few|TRBV12-3/TRBV12-4|-
CASSFSGDTQYF
TGTGCCAGCAGTTTTTCGGGTGATACGCAGTATTTT
>TRBJ1-1|-|TRBV5-1|TRBD1
CASNPGQGVPEAFF
TGCGCCAGCAATCCGGGACAGGGGGTCCCTGAAGCTTTCTTT
>TRBJ2-2|-|TRBV2|-
CASSDVGELFF
TGTGCCAGCAGTGATGTCGGGGAGCTGTTTTTT
>TRBJ1-2|-|TRBV30|TRBD1
CAWSNVGTDPSNYGYTF
TGTGCCTGGAGTAACGTCGGGACAGACCCTTCTAACTATGGCTACACCTTC
>TRBJ2-5|-|TRBV7-6|-
CASSLEPEQETQYF
TGTGCCAGCAGCTTAGAGCCAGAACAAGAGACCCAGTACTTC
>TRBJ2-3|-|TRBV28|TRBD2
CASTTTGDYRGDTQYF
TGTGCCAGCACAACAACCGGGGACTACCGGGGAGATACGCAGTATTTT
>TRBJ1-1|-|TRBV2|-
CASRTTEAFF
TGTGCCAGCAGGACCACTGAAGCTTTCTTT
>TRBJ1-4|-|TRBV12-5|-
CASGFEGFAEKLFF
TGTGCTAGTGGTTTTGAAGGGTTCGCTGAAAAACTGTTTTTT
>TRBJ2-3|-|TRBV4-1|TRBD2
CASSQSSGGALTDTQYF
TGCGCCAGCAGCCAGTCTAGCGGGGGGGCCCTGACAGATACGCAGTATTTT
>TRBJ2-5|-|TRBV28|TRBD1
CASSQRATGAWTQYF
TGTGCCAGCAGTCAACGCGCTACAGGGGCATGGACCCAGTACTTC
>TRBJ2-1|-|TRBV5-4|TRBD2
CASSSGNNEQFF
TGTGCCAGCTCTAGCGGGAACAATGAGCAGTTCTTC
>TRBJ2-1|-|TRBV20-1|TRBD2
CSARDPGTSLRDEQFF
TGCAGTGCTAGAGATCCCGGGACTAGTCTGCGAGATGAGCAGTTCTTC
>TRBJ2-1|-|TRBV12-3/TRBV12-4|-
CASRHILGNEQFF
TGTGCCAGCAGACACATATTGGGCAATGAGCAGTTCTTC
>TRBJ2-1|few|TRBV7-2|-
CASSLAGQTTYNEQFF
TGTGCCAGCAGCTTAGCTGGACAGACCACCTACAATGAGCAGTTCTTC
>TRBJ2-3|-|TRBV13|TRBD2
CASSHNSGSASDTQYF
TGTGCCAGCAGCCATAATAGCGGGAGCGCATCAGATACGCAGTATTTT